This TCR beta chain stems from a study of blood T cell repertoires in COVID-19. Germline V gives CDR1 SGHRS, CDR2 YFSETQ. V lost 2 bases to trimming and J lost 4 bases; unmatched junction nucleotides: 11. This CDR3 has 17 residues. Repertoires were generated with immunoSEQ multiplex PCR, while TCRdb's copy carries only in-frame clones and drops some. Of about 180,000 clones detected, approximately 83% appear once; the ten largest clones hold about 3.3%. The sample consisted of peripheral blood. The TCR sequence derives from a man aged 55 to 70 with acute or convalescent COVID-19. This chain joins TRBV5-1 and TRBJ2-1, with 8 bases identical to TRBD1. The CDR3 DNA is TGCGCCAGCAGCTTACCCCCAGGGGGCGGCCCTTACAATGAGCAGTTCTTC. Its protein is CASSLPPGGGPYNEQFF.